The 16 T cell receptor beta chains below were found in one sample sequenced in a study of T cell repertoires in cytomegalovirus infection. One entry per CDR3 protein results from TCRdb running MiXCR on the reads. Of 160,000 or so distinct CDR3 sequences in the sample, roughly 15% were seen once. The source material was CD8+ T cells from PBMCs. All receptors come from a human donor in good health (CMV status not recorded). Some clones in this sample may be carry-over from other donors' samples.

This clonotype was recorded a few times. The V call is TRBV6-2 or TRBV6-3, the J call TRBJ2-1; perhaps TRBD1 as D (6 bases). The CDR3 length is 15 residues. Per the germline V gene, CDR1 is MNHEY and CDR2 is SVGEGT. Trimming took 5 bases from V and 5 from J, leaving 16 bases between them. CDR3 region: CASSHWPRGDNEQFF. Written as DNA, the CDR3 is TGTGCCAGCAGTCATTGGCCCAGGGGAGACAATGAGCAGTTCTTC.

A note on this clonotype: In this CDR3 the conserved last residue, phenylalanine or tryptophan, is missing, so a read error is likely. The DNA is left out, because the CDR3 cannot be placed on it with certainty; the CDR3 is given as TCRdb lists it. The V gene is TRBV12-1, the J gene TRBJ2-1; TRBD2 is the table's D call and was not checked against the DNA. TRBV12-1 is an annotated pseudogene. The CDR3 length is 17 residues, termini included. CDR3 sequence reads: CASSLGVARGSYNEQFL.

This clonotype was observed a few times. V is TRBV11-3 and J is TRBJ2-5, with D possibly TRBD2 on 7 matching bases. In germline, CDR1 is SGHNT, CDR2 YENEEA. V lost 2 bases, J lost 4 bases, and 8 bases lay in between. This CDR3 spans 13 amino acids. The CDR3 DNA reads as TGTGCCAGCAGCTTAAGGGGGGGAGAGACCCAGTACTTC. It translates to CASSLRGGETQYF.

This clonotype is medium-sized by share. The chain carries TRBV12-3 or TRBV12-4 and TRBJ2-5; D possibly corresponds to TRBD2 (5 bases). V dropped 6 bases and J dropped 2 bases, with 13 bases sitting between them. The CDR3 has 14 amino acids. The CDR3: CASSRHGDQETQYF. In nucleotides, the CDR3 is TGTGCCAGCAGCCGACACGGGGATCAAGAGACCCAGTACTTC.

The chain has TRBV7-9 and TRBJ2-3; the D gene could be TRBD1 or TRBD2 (5 bases each). The germline CDR1 and CDR2 sequences are SEHNR and FQNEAQ (reference sequence). The CDR3 runs 14 residues. V shed 1 base and J shed 4 bases, with 9 bases lying between them. The CDR3 sequence is CASSLGGIADTQYF. The CDR3 DNA is TGTGCCAGCAGCTTAGGGGGGATTGCAGATACGCAGTATTTT.

The table lists this clonotype with a few counts. The chain couples TRBV7-2 to TRBJ2-1; 11 nucleotides align to TRBD2. This CDR3 is 17 amino acids long. CDR1 SGHTA and CDR2 FQGNSA come from the germline V gene. Losses at the gene ends were 1 base for V and 8 bases for J; bases not matched to a gene: 10. In DNA, the CDR3 is TGTGCCAGCAGCTTAGATCGGCGGCTAGCGGGAGGATATGAGCAGTTCTTC. Its translation: CASSLDRRLAGGYEQFF.

As regards this clonotype: At one end, the junction sequence differs from germline, possibly due to a read error. V gene TRBV20-1 combines with J gene TRBJ2-7; the D gene is possibly TRBD1 (6 bases). CDR3 length equals 13 residues. The germline gives CDR1 DFQATT, CDR2 SNEGSKA (reference sequence). The CDR3 nucleotides read TGCAGCGCTAGTACAGGGAGCTCCTACGAGCAGTACTTC. The encoded protein is CSASTGSSYEQYF.

The chain couples TRBV3-1 to TRBJ2-1, with D uncertain. V shed 0 bases and J shed 13 bases, with 10 bases lying between them. The CDR3 length is 12 residues. Germline V gene data show CDR1 as LGHDT and CDR2 as YNNKEL (reference sequence). CDR3 amino acids: CASSQERAFQFF. The CDR3 DNA sequence: TGTGCCAGCAGCCAAGAAAGGGCTTTTCAGTTCTTC.

This clonotype occurred a few times. The gene calls are TRBV7-9 and TRBJ2-5, with D possibly TRBD2 on 6 matching bases. CDR3 length equals 16 residues. The germline V gene has CDR1 SEHNR and CDR2 FQNEAQ (reference sequence). V dropped 4 bases and J dropped 5 bases, with 20 bases sitting between them. CDR3 in DNA: TGTGCCAGCAGCTCGCCCGGAGGGATCGAGGGGGAGACCCAGTACTTC. Its translation: CASSSPGGIEGETQYF.

The chain links TRBV7-8 to TRBJ2-1, with D possibly being TRBD1 or TRBD2 (5 bases each). Per the germline V gene, CDR1 is SGHVS and CDR2 is FQNEAQ. V was trimmed by 5 bases and J by 4 bases, leaving 15 bases between them. This CDR3 is built from 15 residues. The CDR3 loop is CASSIRDGIYNEQFF. DNA of the CDR3: TGTGCCAGCAGCATAAGGGACGGAATATACAATGAGCAGTTCTTC.

By share, this clonotype ranks as medium-sized. The chain couples TRBV4-3 to TRBJ2-7; no clear D. CDR1 LGHNA and CDR2 YSLEER come from the germline V gene. This CDR3 is built from 15 residues. Trimming cost V 2 bases and J 1 base, with 12 bases left between them. CDR3 sequence reads: CASSQTPDGSYEQYF. The DNA of the CDR3 is TGCGCCAGCAGCCAAACGCCGGACGGGTCCTACGAGCAGTACTTC.

In this sample, this clonotype turned up a few times. The chain links TRBV7-2 to TRBJ1-5; D not resolved. This CDR3 is 12 amino acids long. The V and J ends lost 1 base and 15 bases respectively, with 13 bases between them. Germline loops: CDR1 SGHTA, CDR2 FQGNSA. CDR3 nucleotide sequence: TGTGCCAGCAGCTTAGGGCTTGGTGACCGGCATTTT. Amino acid sequence: CASSLGLGDRHF.

This clonotype occurred a few times. The chain employs TRBV7-9 and TRBJ1-4; D may be TRBD1 (6 bases). V dropped 5 bases and J dropped 0 bases, with 10 bases sitting between them. Germline V gene lookup returns CDR1 SEHNR and CDR2 FQNEAQ (reference sequence). This CDR3 region has 15 residues. The CDR3, as DNA: TGTGCCAGCAGCCCCCGGACAGCAACTAATGAAAAACTGTTTTTT. Residues: CASSPRTATNEKLFF.

The rearrangement uses TRBV27 and TRBJ1-5; TRBD1 is a possible D gene (5 bases). Germline values: CDR1 MNHEY, CDR2 SMNVEV (reference sequence). The CDR3 has 18 residues. Trimming took off 3 bases at V and 2 bases at J, with 20 bases between the two ends. CDR3: CASSLGSDTKGGNQPQHF. CDR3 bases: TGTGCCAGCAGTTTGGGCAGCGACACAAAAGGGGGCAATCAGCCCCAGCATTTT.

A few counts support this clonotype. V usage is TRBV14 and J usage is TRBJ2-7; 9 nucleotides align to TRBD2. The germline CDR1 and CDR2 sequences are SGHDN and FVKESK. The CDR3 consists of 13 residues. V trimming: 3 bases; J trimming: 6 bases; junction bases outside the gene matches: 3. The DNA for the CDR3 is TGTGCCAGCAGCCAGAAGCGGGGGGTCGAGCAGTACTTC. Amino acid sequence: CASSQKRGVEQYF. Drawing the rest from reference TRBV14 and TRBJ2-7, the complete variable domain is EAGVTQFPSHSVIEKGQTVTLRCDPISGHDNLYWYRRVMGKEIKFLLHFVKESKQDESGMPNNRFLAERTGGTYSTLKVQPAELEDSGVYFCASSQKRGVEQYFGPGTRLTVT.

CDR3 amino acids: CATSITGAGGETQYF. The DNA for the CDR3 is TGTGCCACCAGCATCACAGGGGCCGGCGGGGAGACCCAGTACTTC. The V and J genes are TRBV15 and TRBJ2-5, with TRBD1 matching 7 bases. Germline V CDR1 and CDR2: LNHNV, YYDKDF (reference sequence). With 4 bases clipped from V and 5 bases from J, the junction kept 10 bases outside the gene matches. This CDR3 has 15 residues. The full variable domain, completed using reference TRBV15 and TRBJ2-5, is DAMVIQNPRYQVTQFGKPVTLSCSQTLNHNVMYWYQQKSSQAPKLLFHYYDKDFNNEADTPDNFQSRRPNTSFCFLDIRSPGLGDTAMYLCATSITGAGGETQYFGPGTRLLVL.